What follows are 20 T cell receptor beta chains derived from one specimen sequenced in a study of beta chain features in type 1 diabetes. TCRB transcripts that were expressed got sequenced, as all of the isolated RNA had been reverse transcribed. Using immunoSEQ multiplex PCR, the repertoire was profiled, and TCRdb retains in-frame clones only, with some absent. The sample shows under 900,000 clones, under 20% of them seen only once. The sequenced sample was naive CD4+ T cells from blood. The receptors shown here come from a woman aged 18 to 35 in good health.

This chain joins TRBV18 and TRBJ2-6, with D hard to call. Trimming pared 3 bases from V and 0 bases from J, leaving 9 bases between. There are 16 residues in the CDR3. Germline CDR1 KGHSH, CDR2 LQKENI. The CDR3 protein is CASSPTQRSGANVLTF. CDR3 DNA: TGTGCCAGCTCACCTACTCAGCGCTCTGGGGCCAACGTCCTGACTTTC.

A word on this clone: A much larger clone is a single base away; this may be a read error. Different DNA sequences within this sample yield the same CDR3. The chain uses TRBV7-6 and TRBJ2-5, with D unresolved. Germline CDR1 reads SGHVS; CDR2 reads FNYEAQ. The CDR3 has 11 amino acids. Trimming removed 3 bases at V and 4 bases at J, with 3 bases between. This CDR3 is CASSFGETQYF. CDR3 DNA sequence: TGTGCCAGCAGCTTTGGAGAGACCCAGTACTTC.

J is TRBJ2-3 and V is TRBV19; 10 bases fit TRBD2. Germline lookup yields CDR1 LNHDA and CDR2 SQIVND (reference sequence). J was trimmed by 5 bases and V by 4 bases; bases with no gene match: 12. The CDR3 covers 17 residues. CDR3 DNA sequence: TGTGCCAGTAGTAAGCTAGTCGCTAGCGGGAGTGGAGATACGCAGTATTTT. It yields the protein CASSKLVASGSGDTQYF.

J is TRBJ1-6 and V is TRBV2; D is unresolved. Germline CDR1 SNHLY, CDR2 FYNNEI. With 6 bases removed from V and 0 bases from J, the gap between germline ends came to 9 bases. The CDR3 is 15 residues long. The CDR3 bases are TGTGCCAGCAGGCATCTGAGCTCCTATAATTCACCCCTCCACTTT. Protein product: CASRHLSSYNSPLHF.

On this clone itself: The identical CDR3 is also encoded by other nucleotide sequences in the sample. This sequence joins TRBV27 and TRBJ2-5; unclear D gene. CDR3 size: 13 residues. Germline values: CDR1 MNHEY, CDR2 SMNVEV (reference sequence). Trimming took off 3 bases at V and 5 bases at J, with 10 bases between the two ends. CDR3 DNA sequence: TGTGCCAGCAGTTTGAGGCGTGGGGAGACCCAGTACTTC. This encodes CASSLRRGETQYF.

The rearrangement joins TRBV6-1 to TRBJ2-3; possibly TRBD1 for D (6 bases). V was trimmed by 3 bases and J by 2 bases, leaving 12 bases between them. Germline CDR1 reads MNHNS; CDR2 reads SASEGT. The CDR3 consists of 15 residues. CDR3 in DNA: TGTGCCAGCAGTGACAGGGCAGGGGCCACAGATACGCAGTATTTT. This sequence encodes CASSDRAGATDTQYF.

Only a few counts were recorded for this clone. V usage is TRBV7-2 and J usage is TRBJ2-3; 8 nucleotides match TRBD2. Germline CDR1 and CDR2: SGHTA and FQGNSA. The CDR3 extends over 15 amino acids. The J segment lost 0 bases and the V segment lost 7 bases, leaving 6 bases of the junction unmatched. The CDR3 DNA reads TGTGCCAGCAAGTTACTAGCGGCTAGCACAGATACGCAGTATTTT. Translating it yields CASKLLAASTDTQYF.

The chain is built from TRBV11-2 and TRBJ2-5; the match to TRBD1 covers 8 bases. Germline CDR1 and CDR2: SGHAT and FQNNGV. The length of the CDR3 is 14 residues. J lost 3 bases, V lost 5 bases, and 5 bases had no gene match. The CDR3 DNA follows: TGTGCCAGCAGCCCCCCGGACAGGGAAGAGACCCAGTACTTC. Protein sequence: CASSPPDREETQYF.

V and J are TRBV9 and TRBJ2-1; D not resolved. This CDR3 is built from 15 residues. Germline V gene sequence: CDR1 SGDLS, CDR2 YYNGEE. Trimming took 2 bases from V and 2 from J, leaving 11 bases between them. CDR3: CASSVGSFPYNEQFF. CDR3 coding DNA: TGTGCCAGCAGCGTCGGCAGCTTCCCCTACAATGAGCAGTTCTTC.

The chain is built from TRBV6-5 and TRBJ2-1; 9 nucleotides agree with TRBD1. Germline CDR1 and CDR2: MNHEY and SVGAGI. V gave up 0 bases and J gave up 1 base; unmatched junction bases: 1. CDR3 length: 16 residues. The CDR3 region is CASSYSGTGSYNEQFF. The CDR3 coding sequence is TGTGCCAGCAGTTACTCGGGGACAGGGTCCTACAATGAGCAGTTCTTC.

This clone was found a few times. CDR3 in DNA: TGTGCCAGCACTCGTGGGGGAGGCGAGACCCAGTACTTC. This sequence encodes CASTRGGGETQYF. The rearrangement links TRBV28 to TRBJ2-5, with TRBD2 as a possible D gene (6 bases). V was pared by 7 bases and J by 5 bases, with 14 bases between. Germline V CDR1 and CDR2: MDHEN, SYDVKM. The CDR3 has 13 residues.

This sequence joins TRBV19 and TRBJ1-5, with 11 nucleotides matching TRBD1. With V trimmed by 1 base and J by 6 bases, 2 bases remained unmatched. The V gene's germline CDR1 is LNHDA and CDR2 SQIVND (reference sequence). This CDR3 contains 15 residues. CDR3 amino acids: CASSIGTGGSQPQHF. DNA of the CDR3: TGTGCCAGTAGTATAGGGACAGGGGGCTCTCAGCCCCAGCATTTT.

CDR3 amino acids: CASSPQGANEQFF. As DNA, the CDR3 is TGTGCCAGCAGCCCGCAGGGGGCAAATGAGCAGTTCTTC. The J gene is TRBJ2-1, the V gene TRBV7-2; 8 nucleotides agree with TRBD1. CDR3 size: 13 residues. Germline loops: CDR1 SGHTA, CDR2 FQGNSA. J was trimmed by 7 bases and V by 5 bases; bases with no gene match: 4.

CDR3: CASSPRPQGLGEQFF. CDR3 coding DNA: TGTGCCAGCAGTCCCCGCCCCCAGGGGCTAGGTGAGCAGTTCTTC. The chain combines TRBV27 with TRBJ2-1, with D maybe TRBD1 (6 bases). Germline-derived CDR1 and CDR2 are MNHEY and SMNVEV (reference sequence). This CDR3 spans 15 amino acids. V lost 5 bases and J 9 bases, leaving 20 bases between the germline ends.

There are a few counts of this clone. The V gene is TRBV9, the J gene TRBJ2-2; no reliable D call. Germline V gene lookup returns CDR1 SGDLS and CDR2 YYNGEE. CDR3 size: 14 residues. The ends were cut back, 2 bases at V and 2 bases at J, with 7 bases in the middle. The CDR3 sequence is CASSVSTNTGELFF. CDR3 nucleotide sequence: TGTGCCAGCAGCGTGTCCACAAACACCGGGGAGCTGTTTTTT.

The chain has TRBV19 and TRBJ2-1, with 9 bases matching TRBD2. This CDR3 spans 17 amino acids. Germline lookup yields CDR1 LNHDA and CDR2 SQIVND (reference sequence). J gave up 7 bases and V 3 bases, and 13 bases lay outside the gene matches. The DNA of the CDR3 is TGTGCCAGTAGTATTTCTGGCGGGAGGGCCGTTTGGAATGAGCAGTTCTTC. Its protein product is CASSISGGRAVWNEQFF.

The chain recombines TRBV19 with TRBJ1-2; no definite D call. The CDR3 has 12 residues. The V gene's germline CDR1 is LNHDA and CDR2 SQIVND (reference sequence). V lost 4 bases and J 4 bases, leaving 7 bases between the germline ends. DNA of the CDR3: TGTGCCAGTAGTAAGGGAGCCTATGGCTACACCTTC. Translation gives CASSKGAYGYTF.

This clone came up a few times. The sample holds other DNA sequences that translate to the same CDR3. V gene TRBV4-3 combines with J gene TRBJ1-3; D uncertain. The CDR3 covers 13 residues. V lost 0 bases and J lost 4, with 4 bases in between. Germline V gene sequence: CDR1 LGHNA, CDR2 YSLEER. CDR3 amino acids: CASSQETGNTIYF. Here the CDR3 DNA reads TGCGCCAGCAGCCAAGAGACAGGAAACACCATATATTTT.

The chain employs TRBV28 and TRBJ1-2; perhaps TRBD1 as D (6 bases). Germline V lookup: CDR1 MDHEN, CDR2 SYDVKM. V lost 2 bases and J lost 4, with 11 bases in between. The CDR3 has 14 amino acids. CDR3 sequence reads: CASSLAGAGYGYTF. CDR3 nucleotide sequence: TGTGCCAGCAGTTTAGCAGGGGCTGGCTATGGCTACACCTTC.

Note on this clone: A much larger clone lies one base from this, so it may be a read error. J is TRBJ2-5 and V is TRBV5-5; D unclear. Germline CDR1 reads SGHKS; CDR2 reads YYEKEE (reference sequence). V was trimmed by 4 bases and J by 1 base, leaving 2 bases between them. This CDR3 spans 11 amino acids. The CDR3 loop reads CASSPQETQYF. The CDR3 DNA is TGTGCCAGCAGCCCCCAAGAGACCCAGTACTTC.